The entry below gives a single T cell receptor beta chain sequence along with its context. Its antigen is as yet unknown. The CDR3 has 14 residues. Germline loops: CDR1 SGHNT, CDR2 YYREEE (reference sequence). The germline V and J ends were trimmed by 4 bases and 2 bases, with 12 bases remaining between them. TCRdb ran MiXCR on the 5' RACE reads and lists one entry per CDR3 protein. The top ten clones hold roughly 8.2% of a sample with 560,000 or so distinct CDR3 sequences, 17% of them seen once. The record originates from a study of T-cell memory formation after mild COVID-19. Study outcomes and limitations: Second-wave clones reaching peak frequency on day 37 lacked confirmed SARS-CoV-2 specificity. The study detected some responding clones in pre-infection memory, suggesting cross-reactive memory joined. CD8+ contracting clones occupied EMRA, while CD4+ ones occupied mainly CM and EM.

V gene TRBV5-4 combines with J gene TRBJ1-1; TRBD1 might be the D (5 bases). Sequenced: PBMCs or a T cell subset sorted from them (not recorded which). The receptor was derived from an adult woman who had mild COVID-19 (a few samples of this study predate the infection). Cell type and time point are not known. The CDR3 reads CASSRGGRNTEAFF. DNA of the CDR3: TGTGCCAGCAGCCGTGGGGGTCGAAACACTGAAGCTTTCTTT.